Shown below are 11 T cell receptor beta chains from a single sample sequenced in a study of blood T cell repertoires in COVID-19. The data were produced by immunoSEQ multiplex PCR, yet TCRdb's version contains in-frame clones alone and is incomplete. This table holds approximately 100,000 clones, approximately 91% found once. The sequencing sample was made of peripheral blood. Source of these receptors: a woman in her sixties with acute or convalescent COVID-19.

The chain links TRBV12-3 or TRBV12-4 to TRBJ1-6; D not certain. With 6 bases removed from V and 10 bases from J, the gap between germline ends came to 10 bases. This CDR3 contains 12 residues. CDR3 region: CASSREGSPLHF. The CDR3 DNA follows: TGTGCCAGCAGCCGCGAGGGCTCACCCCTCCACTTT.

The CDR3 DNA reads TGTGCCAGCAGCTTGACCGGGGGATACAATGAGCAGTTCTTC. Translation gives CASSLTGGYNEQFF. V usage is TRBV7-9 and J usage is TRBJ2-1; D possibly corresponds to TRBD2 (6 bases). Germline CDR1 is SEHNR and CDR2 is FQNEAQ (reference sequence). The CDR3 consists of 14 residues. Trimming cost V 3 bases and J 4 bases, with 10 bases left between them.

V usage is TRBV18 and J usage is TRBJ1-1, with D possibly matching TRBD1 (5 bases). The V gene's germline CDR1 is KGHSH and CDR2 LQKENI. The CDR3 covers 11 residues. Trimming left V 3 bases short and J 10 bases short, with 9 bases between. In nucleotides, the CDR3 is TGTGCCAGCTCACCGGGGCCTGGAGCTTTCTTT. As protein: CASSPGPGAFF. Looking up the rest from reference TRBV18 and TRBJ1-1 gives the full variable domain: NAGVMQNPRHLVRRRGQEARLRCSPMKGHSHVYWYRQLPEEGLKFMVYLQKENIIDESGMPKERFSAEFPKEGPSILRIQQVVRGDSAAYFCASSPGPGAFFGQGTRLTVV.

V usage is TRBV28 and J usage is TRBJ2-5, with 9 bases lining up with TRBD1. The J segment lost 5 bases and the V segment lost 4 bases, leaving 11 bases of the junction unmatched. The germline V gene encodes CDR1 MDHEN and CDR2 SYDVKM. The CDR3 covers 16 residues. CDR3 in amino acids: CASSSIGTGLKETQYF. CDR3 bases: TGTGCCAGCAGTTCCATCGGGACAGGGTTAAAGGAGACCCAGTACTTC.

The J gene is TRBJ1-1, the V gene TRBV3-1 (or the pseudogene TRBV3-2); 8 bases fit TRBD1. V gave up 4 bases and J gave up 4 bases; unmatched junction bases: 5. CDR1 LGHDT and CDR2 YNNKEL come from the germline V gene (reference sequence). The CDR3 covers 14 residues. The CDR3 DNA is TGTGCCAGCAGCCCGGACACAGGGGGCACTGAAGCTTTCTTT. This gives the protein CASSPDTGGTEAFF.

This rearrangement joins TRBV6-5 to TRBJ1-1; D is uncertain. There are 14 residues in the CDR3. Per the germline V gene, CDR1 is MNHEY and CDR2 is SVGAGI. V was shortened by 4 bases and J by 5 bases, with 14 bases between the two germline ends. The CDR3 reads CASSFTVRLTEAFF. As DNA, the CDR3 is TGTGCCAGCAGTTTTACAGTGCGCCTAACTGAAGCTTTCTTT.

V is TRBV6-1 and J is TRBJ1-2; D may be TRBD1 (6 bases). The CDR3 totals 14 residues. V lost 1 base, J lost 4 bases, and 10 bases lay in between. The germline V gene has CDR1 MNHNS and CDR2 SASEGT. The CDR3 spells CASSEDGGGYGYTF. The CDR3 DNA reads TGTGCCAGCAGTGAAGATGGGGGCGGCTATGGCTACACCTTC.

The chain joins TRBV6-5 to TRBJ2-2, with D possibly being TRBD1 (5 bases). The germline V gene encodes CDR1 MNHEY and CDR2 SVGAGI. The CDR3 contains 15 residues. Trimming removed 4 bases at V and 4 bases at J, with 13 bases between. The chain's CDR3 is CASSFQGYGTGELFF. The DNA of the CDR3 is TGTGCCAGCAGTTTTCAGGGTTACGGCACCGGGGAGCTGTTTTTT.

The V call is TRBV9, the J call TRBJ1-1, with D possibly TRBD1 on 6 matching bases. Trimming pared 4 bases from V and 5 bases from J, leaving 18 bases between. Looked up from germline, CDR1 is SGDLS and CDR2 is YYNGEE. CDR3 length: 15 residues. The chain's CDR3 is CASSFGASQGTEAFF. CDR3 nucleotides: TGTGCCAGCAGCTTCGGGGCATCCCAGGGGACTGAAGCTTTCTTT.

The chain recombines TRBV4-1 with TRBJ1-1, with 7 bases identical to TRBD1. Per germline, CDR1 MGHRA and CDR2 YSYEKL. Germline trimming cut 4 bases from V and 4 bases from J; bases unmatched to any gene: 6. The CDR3 runs to 14 residues. As DNA, the CDR3 is TGCGCCAGCAGCCCGACCCAGGGGGGCACTGAAGCTTTCTTT. Translating it yields CASSPTQGGTEAFF.

This rearrangement joins TRBV5-1 to TRBJ1-2, with TRBD1 identical over 10 bases. The CDR3 consists of 16 residues. The germline V gene encodes CDR1 SGHRS and CDR2 YFSETQ. V lost 4 bases and J lost 6; bases outside the gene matches: 12. DNA of the CDR3: TGCGCCAGCAGCCCCGCCGTGGGGACAGGGGTCAATGGCTACACCTTC. Encoded protein: CASSPAVGTGVNGYTF. Full variable domain (remainder filled in from reference TRBV5-1 and TRBJ1-2): KAGVTQTPRYLIKTRGQQVTLSCSPISGHRSVSWYQQTPGQGLQFLFEYFSETQRNKGNFPGRFSGRQFSNSRSEMNVSTLELGDSALYLCASSPAVGTGVNGYTFGSGTRLTVV.